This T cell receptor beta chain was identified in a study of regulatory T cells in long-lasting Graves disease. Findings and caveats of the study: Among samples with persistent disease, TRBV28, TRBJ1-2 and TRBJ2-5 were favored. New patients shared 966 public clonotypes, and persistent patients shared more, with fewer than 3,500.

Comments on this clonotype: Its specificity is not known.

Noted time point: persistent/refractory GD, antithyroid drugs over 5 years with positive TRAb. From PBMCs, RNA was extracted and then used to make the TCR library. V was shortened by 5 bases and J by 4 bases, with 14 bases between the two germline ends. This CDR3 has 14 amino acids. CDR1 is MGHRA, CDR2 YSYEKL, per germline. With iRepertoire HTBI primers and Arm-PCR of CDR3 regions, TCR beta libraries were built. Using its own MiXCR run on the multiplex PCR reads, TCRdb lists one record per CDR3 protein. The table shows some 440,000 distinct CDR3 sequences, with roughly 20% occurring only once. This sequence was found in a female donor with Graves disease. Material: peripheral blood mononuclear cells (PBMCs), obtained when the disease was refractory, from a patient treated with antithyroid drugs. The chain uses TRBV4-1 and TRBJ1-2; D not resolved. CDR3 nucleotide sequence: TGCGCCAGCAGCTCTTTTAGGGAGAGCTATGGCTACACCTTC. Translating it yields CASSSFRESYGYTF.